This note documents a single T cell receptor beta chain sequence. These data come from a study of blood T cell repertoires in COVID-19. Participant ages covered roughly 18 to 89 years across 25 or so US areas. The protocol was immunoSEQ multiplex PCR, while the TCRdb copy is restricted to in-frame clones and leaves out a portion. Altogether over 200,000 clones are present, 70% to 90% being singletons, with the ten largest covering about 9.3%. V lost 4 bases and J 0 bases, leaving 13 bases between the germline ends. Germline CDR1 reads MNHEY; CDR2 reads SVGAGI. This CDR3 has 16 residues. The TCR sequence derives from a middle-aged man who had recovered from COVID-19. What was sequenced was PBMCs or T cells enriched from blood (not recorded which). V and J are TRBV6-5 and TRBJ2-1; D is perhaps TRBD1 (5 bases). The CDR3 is CASSLQGLSSYNEQFF. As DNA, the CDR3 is TGTGCCAGCAGTTTGCAGGGTCTTAGCTCCTACAATGAGCAGTTCTTC.